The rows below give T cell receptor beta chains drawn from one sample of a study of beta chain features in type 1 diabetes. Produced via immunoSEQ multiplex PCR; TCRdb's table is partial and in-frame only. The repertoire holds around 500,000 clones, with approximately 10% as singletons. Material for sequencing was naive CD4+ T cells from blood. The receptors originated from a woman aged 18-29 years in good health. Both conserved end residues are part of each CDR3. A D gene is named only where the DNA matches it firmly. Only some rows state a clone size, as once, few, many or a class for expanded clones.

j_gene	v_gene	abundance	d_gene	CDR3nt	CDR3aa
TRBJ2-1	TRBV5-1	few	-	TGCGCCAGCAGCTTTAACAGCTACAATGAGCAGTTCTTC	CASSFNSYNEQFF
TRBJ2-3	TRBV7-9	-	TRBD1	TGTGCCAGCAGCCCCCGGGACAGGGAAACGGATACGCAGTATTTT	CASSPRDRETDTQYF
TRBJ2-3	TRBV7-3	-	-	TGTGCCAGCAGCTTAACGGGGGAAACAGATACGCAGTATTTT	CASSLTGETDTQYF
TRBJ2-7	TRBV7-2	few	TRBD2	TGTGCCAGCAGCTTCGGACTAGCGGGAGTAACTCCCGAGCAGTACTTC	CASSFGLAGVTPEQYF
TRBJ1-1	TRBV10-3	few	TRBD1	TGTGCCATCAGTGAGTGGCAGGGGGGGACTGAAGCTTTCTTT	CAISEWQGGTEAFF
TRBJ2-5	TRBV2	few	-	TGTGCCAGAAAAGGTTCGAACCAAGAGACCCAGTACTTC	CARKGSNQETQYF
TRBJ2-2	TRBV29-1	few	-	TGCAGTGGAGGCCAAGGAGGAGGCACCGGGGAGCTGTTTTTT	CSGGQGGGTGELFF
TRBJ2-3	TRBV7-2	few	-	TGTGCCAGCAGCTTTCCCGGCATAGATACGCAGTATTTT	CASSFPGIDTQYF
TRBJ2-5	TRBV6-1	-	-	TGTGCCAGCAGTGCGGTTTTCCAAGAGACCCAGTACTTC	CASSAVFQETQYF
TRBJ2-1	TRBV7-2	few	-	TGTGCCAGCAGCTTAGGTTTGGTGGGCCTAAGGAGCTCCTACAATGAGCAGTTCTTC	CASSLGLVGLRSSYNEQFF
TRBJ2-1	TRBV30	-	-	TGTGCCTGGACCAAACCCGGGGAGCGCTCCTACAATGAGCAGTTCTTC	CAWTKPGERSYNEQFF
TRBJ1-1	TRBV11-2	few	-	TGTGCCAGCAGCTTAGTCCTGAGATACCAGAACACTGAAGCTTTCTTT	CASSLVLRYQNTEAFF
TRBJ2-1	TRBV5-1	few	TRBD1	TGCGCCAGCAGCTTGGCCGGACAGGATCTTAGTAATGAGCAGTTCTTC	CASSLAGQDLSNEQFF
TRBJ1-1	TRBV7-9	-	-	TGTGCCAGCAGCTTAGTTGAGGGGCGGAACACTGAAGCTTTCTTT	CASSLVEGRNTEAFF
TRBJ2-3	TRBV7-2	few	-	TGTGCCAGCAGCTTAGCAAGGTCAACCGGCCCAGATACGCAGTATTTT	CASSLARSTGPDTQYF
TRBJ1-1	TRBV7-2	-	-	TGTGCCAGCAGCCCGCCGGGCTTGAGGAACACTGAAGCTTTCTTT	CASSPPGLRNTEAFF
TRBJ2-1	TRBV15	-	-	TGTGCCACCAGCAGAGTTTGGCAGGGGCTATACAATGAGCAGTTCTTC	CATSRVWQGLYNEQFF
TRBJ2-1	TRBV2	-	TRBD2	TGTGCCAGCAGTGAACAGGGGCTAGCGGGAGGCGGTGAGCAGTTCTTC	CASSEQGLAGGGEQFF
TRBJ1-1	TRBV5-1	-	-	TGCGCCAGCAGCTTGTCCCCAGTGAACACTGAAGCTTTCTTT	CASSLSPVNTEAFF
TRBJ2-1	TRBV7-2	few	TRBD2	TGTGCCAGCAGCTTGTCTCTAGCGGGAGAGATAGAGCAGTTCTTC	CASSLSLAGEIEQFF
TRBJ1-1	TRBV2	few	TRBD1	TGTGCCAGCAGTTTGACAGGGGGGGAGACTGAAGCTTTCTTT	CASSLTGGETEAFF
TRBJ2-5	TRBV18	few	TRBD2	TGTGCCAGCTCGGATACTAGCGGTCCCGAGACCCAGTACTTC	CASSDTSGPETQYF
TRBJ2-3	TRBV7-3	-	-	TGTGCCAGCAGCCTGGGACCCCTCAGCACAGATACGCAGTATTTT	CASSLGPLSTDTQYF
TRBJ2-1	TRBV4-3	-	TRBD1	TGCGCCAGCAGCCCAAGAGGGACAGGGCGCTACAATGAGCAGTTCTTC	CASSPRGTGRYNEQFF
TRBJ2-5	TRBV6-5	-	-	TGTGCCAGCAGTTACGGGACAAGACAAGAGACCCAGTACTTC	CASSYGTRQETQYF
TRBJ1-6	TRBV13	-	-	TGTGCCAGCAGCTCAAGTACAGTCTATAATTCACCCCTCCACTTT	CASSSSTVYNSPLHF
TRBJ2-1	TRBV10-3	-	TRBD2	TGTGCCATCGGTATGGTAGCGGGGGTGGCTGAGCAGTTCTTC	CAIGMVAGVAEQFF
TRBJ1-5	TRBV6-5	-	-	TGTGCCAGCAGTTACACAAGGAATAGCAATCAGCCCCAGCATTTT	CASSYTRNSNQPQHF
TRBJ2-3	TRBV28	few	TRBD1	TGTGCCAGCAGAGAAAGGGGGCGGAGCACAGATACGCAGTATTTT	CASRERGRSTDTQYF